This TCR beta chain was captured in a study of shared clonotypes between healthy human individuals. Study results and caveats: Memory subsets had estimated richness that was generally smaller than that of naive subsets.

The method was immunoSEQ multiplex PCR; TCRdb's version includes in-frame clones alone and lacks a portion of them. The repertoire holds some 500,000 clones, with 90% to 96% as singletons. Note on this clone: The antigen remains unidentified.

Germline-derived CDR1 and CDR2 are SGHTS and YDEGEE. The V end was cut by 0 bases, the J end by 5 bases, with 8 bases between. The CDR3 consists of 14 residues. The genes are TRBV5-8 and TRBJ2-2, with no clear D. The origin of this receptor is a woman aged 25 to 39 in good health. Sequenced sample: naive CD4+ T cells sorted from blood. Subset denoted: CD45RA+ positively selected. Here the CDR3 DNA reads TGTGCCAGCAGCTTGGTTTCCGGGACCGGGGAGCTGTTTTTT. This codes for CASSLVSGTGELFF.